A selection of T cell receptor beta chains follows, all from one sample in a study of T cells in Graves' hyperthyroidism and ophthalmopathy. MiXCR, run by TCRdb on the multiplex PCR reads, gives a single entry per CDR3 protein. Seen here are about 660,000 distinct CDR3 sequences, less than 45% observed once, and the top ten hold about 7%. The sequenced material came from peripheral blood or thyroid tissue (not recorded which). All receptors come from an adult man with Graves' disease, either hyperthyroidism or ophthalmopathy (not recorded which). Both conserved end residues are part of each CDR3. A D gene is named only where the DNA matches it firmly. Some rows have no size entry. The others give once, few or many, or a class for an expanded clone.

J gene | CDR3 length | D gene | V gene | clone size | CDR3 protein | CDR3 DNA
TRBJ1-6 | 16 | . | TRBV7-4 | . | CASSFEGGGLNSPLHF | TGTGCCAGCAGCTTTGAGGGAGGTGGCCTTAATTCACCCCTCCACTTT
TRBJ2-2 | 16 | TRBD2 | TRBV11-3 | . | CASSQTSGGNTGELFF | TGTGCCAGCAGCCAGACTAGCGGGGGAAACACCGGGGAGCTGTTTTTT
TRBJ1-5 | 18 | . | TRBV6-6 | . | CASSPNQQQEFSNQPQHF | TGTGCCAGCAGCCCGAACCAACAACAGGAGTTTAGCAATCAGCCCCAGCATTTT
TRBJ1-2 | 15 | . | TRBV7-9 | few | CASSSLGQSFYGYTF | TGTGCCAGCAGCTCACTAGGACAGTCGTTCTATGGCTACACCTTC
TRBJ1-1 | 15 | . | TRBV12-3/TRBV12-4 | . | CASTRQDSMNTEAFF | TGTGCCAGCACCCGGCAGGACTCCATGAACACTGAAGCTTTCTTT
TRBJ1-4 | 11 | . | TRBV10-2 | many | CASRFGEKLFF | TGCGCCAGCAGATTCGGTGAAAAACTGTTTTTT
TRBJ2-5 | 15 | . | TRBV7-9 | few | CASSLKGLGKETQYF | TGTGCCAGCAGCTTGAAGGGGTTGGGCAAAGAGACCCAGTACTTC
TRBJ1-6 | 14 | . | TRBV2 | few | CASTSVSYNSPLHF | TGTGCCAGCACTTCCGTCTCCTATAATTCACCCCTCCACTTT
TRBJ1-2 | 15 | . | TRBV7-9 | many | CASSFSGTQVGGYTF | TGTGCCAGCAGTTTTTCCGGGACGCAGGTTGGAGGCTACACCTTC
TRBJ2-5 | 15 | . | TRBV2 | few | CASSELGSGRETQYF | TGTGCCAGCAGTGAACTCGGCTCAGGGAGGGAGACCCAGTACTTC
TRBJ2-7 | 14 | TRBD1 | TRBV5-5 | once | CASSGTGTFNEQYF | TGTGCCAGCAGCGGGACAGGGACATTCAACGAGCAGTACTTC
TRBJ1-2 | 13 | . | TRBV6-1 | few | CASTTDAGYGYTF | TGTGCCAGCACCACGGACGCCGGCTATGGCTACACCTTC
TRBJ1-2 | 14 | . | TRBV19 | . | CASSIAGTGHGYTF | TGTGCCAGTAGTATAGCCGGGACGGGGCATGGCTACACCTTC
TRBJ1-1 | 13 | . | TRBV9 | . | CASSHLLGIEAFF | TGTGCCAGCAGCCATCTCCTGGGGATTGAAGCTTTCTTT
TRBJ1-5 | 13 | . | TRBV7-2 | many | CASSSSPKGAQHF | TGTGCCAGCAGCTCCTCCCCCAAGGGTGCCCAGCATTTT
TRBJ2-7 | 15 | TRBD1 | TRBV25-1 | many | CASSHRGRRGYEQYF | TGTGCCAGCAGTCACAGGGGGCGCCGGGGTTACGAGCAGTACTTC
TRBJ2-5 | 15 | . | TRBV20-1 | once | CSARGGPQHQETQYF | TGCAGTGCTAGGGGGGGGCCCCAGCACCAAGAGACCCAGTACTTC
TRBJ2-5 | 15 | . | TRBV7-2 | many | CASSPGSLIQETQYF | TGTGCCAGCAGCCCCGGCAGCCTAATCCAAGAGACCCAGTACTTC
TRBJ1-2 | 13 | . | TRBV12-3/TRBV12-4 | few | CASSSRDNYGYTF | TGTGCCAGCAGTTCCAGGGACAACTATGGCTACACCTTC
TRBJ1-2 | 13 | TRBD1 | TRBV29-1 | . | CSVEPGGYYGYTF | TGCAGCGTTGAGCCAGGGGGCTACTATGGCTACACCTTC
TRBJ1-5 | 15 | . | TRBV7-8 | many | CASSLVSRGNQPQHF | TGTGCCAGCAGCTTAGTCTCCAGGGGCAATCAGCCCCAGCATTTT
TRBJ2-7 | 17 | . | TRBV15 | . | CATSRNNMAGSPPEQYF | TGTGCCACCAGCAGAAATAATATGGCCGGGAGTCCACCCGAGCAGTACTTC
TRBJ2-7 | 15 | . | TRBV6-1 | . | CASSPEGGVTYEQYF | TGTGCCAGCAGTCCCGAGGGCGGGGTCACCTACGAGCAGTACTTC
TRBJ1-5 | 15 | . | TRBV20-1 | . | CSARDYSGGDQPQHF | TGCAGTGCTAGAGATTATTCGGGGGGGGATCAGCCCCAGCATTTT
TRBJ1-5 | 17 | . | TRBV25-1 | . | CASSRREGLGRGQPQHF | TGTGCCAGTAGTCGAAGGGAAGGGCTGGGACGCGGTCAGCCCCAGCATTTT
TRBJ2-5 | 14 | . | TRBV7-2 | few | CASSPGLRKETQYF | TGTGCCAGCAGCCCAGGGTTGAGGAAAGAGACCCAGTACTTC
TRBJ2-5 | 15 | . | TRBV20-1 | few | CSAGASLKYQETQYF | TGCAGTGCAGGGGCCTCACTCAAGTACCAAGAGACCCAGTACTTC
TRBJ2-5 | 14 | TRBD1 | TRBV20-1 | few | CSAARQGLPGTQYF | TGCAGTGCTGCGCGACAGGGGCTCCCAGGGACCCAGTACTTC
TRBJ1-4 | 13 | TRBD1 | TRBV29-1 | few | CSAGPAQGEKLFF | TGCAGCGCCGGCCCGGCACAGGGGGAAAAACTGTTTTTT
TRBJ2-7 | 14 | . | TRBV10-2 | many | CASTNPDLSYEQYF | TGCGCCAGCACTAATCCAGATCTCTCCTACGAGCAGTACTTC
TRBJ2-7 | 14 | TRBD1 | TRBV9 | many | CASSGRDSTYEQYF | TGTGCCAGCAGCGGCCGGGACAGTACCTACGAGCAGTACTTC
TRBJ1-5 | 12 | . | TRBV15 | . | CATSREPETQHF | TGTGCCACCAGCAGAGAGCCAGAGACCCAGCATTTT
TRBJ1-3 | 16 | TRBD1 | TRBV29-1 | . | CSVEDPETGFGNTIYF | TGCAGCGTTGAAGATCCAGAGACAGGGTTTGGAAACACCATATATTTT
TRBJ2-7 | 16 | . | TRBV6-4 | few | CASRAGRTAASYEQYF | TGTGCCAGCAGAGCAGGTAGGACAGCCGCTTCCTACGAGCAGTACTTC
TRBJ1-3 | 12 | . | TRBV11-2 | . | CATGQSGNTIYF | TGTGCCACAGGACAGTCGGGAAACACCATATATTTT
TRBJ1-1 | 16 | . | TRBV9 | . | CASSVATGGGADEAFF | TGTGCCAGCAGCGTAGCTACGGGGGGGGGCGCGGATGAAGCTTTCTTT
TRBJ2-7 | 15 | TRBD2 | TRBV20-1 | few | CSASPLAGVHYEQYF | TGCAGTGCTTCTCCCTTGGCGGGAGTACACTACGAGCAGTACTTC
TRBJ1-4 | 15 | . | TRBV15 | many | CATSRDTTGGEKLFF | TGTGCCACCAGCAGAGATACCACAGGAGGCGAAAAACTGTTTTTT
TRBJ1-4 | 14 | TRBD1 | TRBV5-1 | . | CASSLQGVQEKLFF | TGCGCCAGCAGCTTGCAGGGGGTTCAGGAAAAACTGTTTTTT
TRBJ1-2 | 14 | . | TRBV7-9 | many | CASSYLTRADGYTF | TGTGCCAGCAGCTACTTGACCAGAGCGGATGGCTACACCTTC
TRBJ2-7 | 14 | TRBD1 | TRBV19 | few | CASSISGTGGEQYF | TGTGCCAGTAGTATATCAGGGACAGGGGGGGAGCAGTACTTC
TRBJ2-5 | 16 | TRBD2 | TRBV7-3 | . | CASSLVASGDQETQYF | TGTGCCAGCAGCTTGGTGGCTAGCGGGGACCAAGAGACCCAGTACTTC
TRBJ1-1 | 13 | . | TRBV20-1 | . | CSASREGDTEAFF | TGCAGTGCTAGTAGGGAAGGGGACACTGAAGCTTTCTTT
TRBJ2-7 | 15 | . | TRBV5-1 | . | CASSSEGLAGRVQYF | TGCGCCAGCAGCTCGGAGGGGCTCGCCGGGAGAGTGCAGTACTTC
TRBJ2-5 | 15 | TRBD2 | TRBV10-3 | . | CAISWTSGDQETQYF | TGTGCCATCAGTTGGACTAGCGGGGACCAAGAGACCCAGTACTTC
TRBJ1-1 | 13 | . | TRBV7-2 | few | CASSFNINTEAFF | TGTGCCAGCAGCTTTAATATCAACACTGAAGCTTTCTTT
TRBJ1-4 | 15 | . | TRBV5-1 | . | CASSLALSTNEKLFF | TGCGCCAGCAGCTTGGCGCTCTCAACTAATGAAAAACTGTTTTTT
TRBJ1-2 | 16 | . | TRBV5-1 | . | CASSLGPGLMNYGYTF | TGTGCCAGCAGCTTGGGCCCGGGACTGATGAACTATGGCTACACCTTC
TRBJ1-5 | 14 | . | TRBV2 | few | CASSEEVLGQPQHF | TGTGCCAGCAGTGAAGAGGTTTTAGGTCAGCCCCAGCATTTT
TRBJ1-1 | 12 | . | TRBV2 | many | CASVLRGTEAFF | TGTGCCAGCGTACTGCGGGGCACTGAAGCTTTCTTT
TRBJ1-6 | 15 | . | TRBV5-1 | . | CASSSGPSYNSPLHF | TGTGCCAGCAGCTCGGGCCCGTCCTATAATTCACCCCTCCACTTT
TRBJ1-6 | 14 | . | TRBV19 | many | CASSNRAENSPLHF | TGTGCCAGTAGTAACCGGGCCGAAAATTCACCCCTCCACTTT
TRBJ2-7 | 13 | TRBD2 | TRBV19 | . | CASMGLAGREQYF | TGTGCCAGTATGGGACTAGCGGGAAGAGAGCAGTACTTC